Below, 27 T cell receptor beta chains from the same sample are listed, as sequenced in a study of blood T cell repertoires in COVID-19. Some clones are missing from TCRdb's copy, which holds only in-frame ones; the method was immunoSEQ multiplex PCR. Of 150,000 to 200,000 clones listed, approximately 84% are singletons. Sequenced sample: PBMCs or T cells enriched from blood (not recorded which). The origin of the receptors is a man in his fifties or sixties who had recovered from COVID-19.

About this clone: One end of the junction is discordant with germline, which a read error may explain. The chain is built from TRBV5-1 and TRBJ1-2, with a weak D call TRBD1 (5 bases). The germline CDR1 and CDR2 sequences are SGHRS and YFSETQ. The CDR3 spans 11 residues. This chain's CDR3 is CASSLGGRAFF. CDR3 bases: TGCGCCAGCAGCTTGGGAGGCAGGGCCTTTTTC.

The V call is TRBV25-1, the J call TRBJ1-5; D gene ambiguous. The CDR3 spans 14 residues. Germline V gene sequence: CDR1 MGHDK, CDR2 SYGVNS. Trimming took 4 bases from V and 6 from J, leaving 13 bases between them. For the CDR3, the DNA is TGTGCCAGCAGTGGACTGAGGGAGGGTCAGCCCCAGCATTTT. The encoded protein is CASSGLREGQPQHF.

The gene calls are TRBV30 and TRBJ1-4; unclear D gene. The CDR3 contains 12 residues. The V gene lost 5 bases and the J gene lost 6 bases, with 10 bases spanning the gap. In germline, CDR1 is GTSNPN, CDR2 SVGIG (reference sequence). The CDR3 reads CAWVGSDEKLFF. CDR3 bases: TGTGCCTGGGTAGGGAGCGATGAAAAACTGTTTTTT. The full variable domain, its missing parts supplied by reference TRBV30 and TRBJ1-4, is SQTIHQWPATLVQPVGSPLSLECTVEGTSNPNLYWYRQAAGRGLQLLFYSVGIGQISSEVPQNLSASRPQDRQFILSSKKLLLSDSGFYLCAWVGSDEKLFFGSGTQLSVL.

This clone was detected a few times. The V and J genes are TRBV5-1 and TRBJ2-7; 7 nucleotides align to TRBD1. Germline trimming cut 3 bases from V and 0 bases from J; bases unmatched to any gene: 6. The CDR3 is 15 residues long. The germline V gene has CDR1 SGHRS and CDR2 YFSETQ. This CDR3 is CASSSWTGSSYEQYF. In DNA form, the CDR3 reads TGCGCCAGCAGCTCCTGGACAGGTAGCTCCTACGAGCAGTACTTC.

V is TRBV10-2 and J is TRBJ2-1; 7 nucleotides line up with TRBD1. Trimming took 3 bases from V and 6 from J; bases not matched to a gene: 2. The germline gives CDR1 WSHSY, CDR2 SAAADI. This CDR3 is built from 13 residues. CDR3 bases: TGCGCCAGCAGTGAACACAGGGGCAATGAGCAGTTCTTC. Translation: CASSEHRGNEQFF.

The J gene is TRBJ1-2, the V gene TRBV18; D perhaps matches TRBD1 (5 bases). V lost 3 bases and J 0 bases, leaving 8 bases between the germline ends. Looked up from germline, CDR1 is KGHSH and CDR2 is LQKENI. The CDR3 is made up of 14 amino acids. In DNA, the CDR3 is TGTGCCAGCTCACCCGACAGCTCTAACTATGGCTACACCTTC. This sequence encodes CASSPDSSNYGYTF.

The DNA of the CDR3 is TGTGCCAGCAGCGTCCCCTCAGGGAAGGCAAGACTGTTTTTT. Protein product: CASSVPSGKARLFF. The chain has TRBV11-2 and TRBJ1-4; TRBD1 might be the D (5 bases). Germline CDR1 reads SGHAT; CDR2 reads FQNNGV. This CDR3 region has 14 residues. The V and J ends lost 5 bases and 13 bases respectively, with 20 bases between them.

J is TRBJ2-1 and V is TRBV11-3, with 10 nucleotides matching TRBD2. J gave up 4 bases and V 5 bases, and 5 bases lay outside the gene matches. The CDR3 contains 15 residues. The germline CDR1 and CDR2 sequences are SGHNT and YENEEA. CDR3 sequence reads: CASSIAGGRYNEQFF. The CDR3 nucleotides are TGTGCCAGCAGCATAGCGGGGGGCCGGTACAATGAGCAGTTCTTC.

The rearrangement links TRBV19 to TRBJ1-2; 10 bases agree with TRBD1. With 7 bases clipped from V and 4 bases from J, the junction kept 6 bases outside the gene matches. The length of the CDR3 is 14 residues. In germline, CDR1 is LNHDA, CDR2 SQIVND (reference sequence). The CDR3 reads CASTRDRGTYGYTF. The CDR3 DNA reads as TGTGCCAGTACCCGGGACAGGGGCACCTATGGCTACACCTTC.

This clone was found a few times. The rearrangement links TRBV5-4 to TRBJ2-7; D is unresolved. The CDR3 length is 12 residues. The germline gives CDR1 SGHNT, CDR2 YYREEE (reference sequence). Deletions cut 0 bases from V and 2 bases from J, with 3 bases between. CDR3 loop: CASSLGTYEQYF. CDR3 nucleotides: TGTGCCAGCAGCTTGGGTACCTACGAGCAGTACTTC.

The gene calls are TRBV27 and TRBJ2-7, with TRBD2 matching 8 bases. Germline V CDR1 and CDR2: MNHEY, SMNVEV (reference sequence). J gave up 2 bases and V 0 bases, and 3 bases lay outside the gene matches. This CDR3 region has 15 residues. CDR3 protein: CASSLSGGATYEQYF. CDR3 sequence (DNA): TGTGCCAGCAGTTTATCCGGGGGGGCGACCTACGAGCAGTACTTC.

The CDR3 DNA reads as TGTGCCAGCAGCTTAGCTGGGTCAGGGGTATACGAGCAGTACTTC. Translation gives CASSLAGSGVYEQYF. The J gene is TRBJ2-7, the V gene TRBV13, with D possibly TRBD1 on 6 matching bases. This CDR3 is 15 amino acids long. Germline CDR1 PRHDT, CDR2 FYEKMQ (reference sequence). V lost 1 base and J lost 4, with 14 bases in between.

This clone was seen more than once but under ten times. The rearrangement joins TRBV27 to TRBJ1-1, with a tentative D call TRBD1 (6 bases). The ends were cut back, 7 bases at V and 0 bases at J, with 12 bases in the middle. The germline gives CDR1 MNHEY, CDR2 SMNVEV (reference sequence). CDR3 length: 14 amino acids. The CDR3 region is CASNHRDMNTEAFF. CDR3 nucleotide sequence: TGTGCCAGCAATCACAGGGATATGAACACTGAAGCTTTCTTT.

The V gene is TRBV11-3, the J gene TRBJ2-3, with a tentative D call TRBD2 (5 bases). The CDR3 runs to 15 residues. V lost 1 base to trimming and J lost 0 bases, with 8 bases between them. Germline CDR1 reads SGHNT; CDR2 reads YENEEA. The CDR3 reads CASSLGGSSTDTQYF. The CDR3 region has the DNA TGTGCCAGCAGCTTAGGTGGGAGCAGCACAGATACGCAGTATTTT.

J is TRBJ2-5 and V is TRBV24-1; possibly TRBD1 for D (5 bases). The germline gives CDR1 KGHDR, CDR2 SFDVKD. This CDR3 has 14 amino acids. The V end lost 3 bases, the J end lost 2 bases, and 9 bases lay between the germline ends. For the CDR3, the DNA is TGTGCCACCAGTGATGGGGCCAGGCAAGAGACCCAGTACTTC. Its protein product is CATSDGARQETQYF.

The V call is TRBV11-2, the J call TRBJ2-7; a weak D match, TRBD1 (6 bases). V lost 3 bases and J 6 bases, leaving 18 bases between the germline ends. Germline lookup yields CDR1 SGHAT and CDR2 FQNNGV. This CDR3 contains 15 residues. The DNA of the CDR3 is TGTGCCAGCAGCTTTACGGGACACCGAGGGAGCGAGCAGTACTTC. Residues: CASSFTGHRGSEQYF.

V usage is TRBV29-1 and J usage is TRBJ2-1, with 9 nucleotides matching TRBD1. Germline V gene lookup returns CDR1 SQVTM and CDR2 ANQGSEA. The V and J ends lost 6 bases and 7 bases, in that order; junction bases with no gene match: 1. The CDR3 totals 11 residues. The CDR3 region has the DNA TGCAGCGTACAGGGGGCGAATGAGCAGTTCTTC. Its protein product is CSVQGANEQFF.

The CDR3 DNA follows: TGTGCCAGCAGCGTAGTTCCTAGCGCAGATACGCAGTATTTT. Protein: CASSVVPSADTQYF. The rearrangement joins TRBV9 to TRBJ2-3; possibly TRBD2 for D (6 bases). The CDR3 extends over 14 amino acids. Germline assignment: CDR1 SGDLS and CDR2 YYNGEE. Trimming took 0 bases from V and 4 from J, leaving 9 bases between them.

The chain is built from TRBV7-9 and TRBJ1-5; D is possibly TRBD1 (6 bases). Per the germline V gene, CDR1 is SEHNR and CDR2 is FQNEAQ (reference sequence). The CDR3 is made up of 13 amino acids. Trimming stripped 4 bases from V and 5 bases from J, with 9 bases between. CDR3 DNA: TGTGCCAGCAGCTCATCAGGGGATCAGCCCCAGCATTTT. It yields the protein CASSSSGDQPQHF.

DNA for the CDR3: TGTGCAAGTCGCTTAGGACAGGGCGGTCAGCCCCAGCATTTT. It encodes CASRLGQGGQPQHF. This sequence joins TRBV12-2 and TRBJ1-5; the table's D call, TRBD1, has no DNA check behind it. TRBV12-2 is listed as a pseudogene. The CDR3 runs 14 residues.

The chain combines TRBV19 with TRBJ1-2, with 7 positions matching TRBD1. The CDR3 runs 16 residues. Germline CDR1 and CDR2: LNHDA and SQIVND (reference sequence). After removal of 1 base from V and 6 bases from J, the junction contained 11 bases not matched to a gene. CDR3 bases: TGTGCCAGTAGTATAGCAGGGACAGAGGCCTGGGATGGCTACACCTTC. Its translation is CASSIAGTEAWDGYTF.

This clone came up once. This chain links TRBV4-1 with TRBJ2-7; D is ambiguous. The CDR3 loop spans 13 amino acids. Between the trimmed V and J ends, which lost 1 base and 3 bases, there was a span of 7 bases. Germline lookup yields CDR1 MGHRA and CDR2 YSYEKL. This CDR3 reads CASSQVGDYEQYF. For the CDR3, the DNA is TGCGCCAGCAGCCAAGTGGGCGACTACGAGCAGTACTTC.

The chain recombines TRBV18 with TRBJ2-7; 10 bases are a match to TRBD2. Looked up from germline, CDR1 is KGHSH and CDR2 is LQKENI. V shed 6 bases, J shed 4 bases, and the junction held 15 bases outside the gene matches. CDR3 size: 17 residues. CDR3 sequence: CASSQGSGGTWEYEQYF. The CDR3 DNA reads as TGTGCCAGCTCCCAGGGTAGCGGGGGGACCTGGGAGTACGAGCAGTACTTC.

CDR3 DNA sequence: TGTGCCAGCAGCTGGGGACAGGATAGTCAGCCCCAGCATTTT. Protein: CASSWGQDSQPQHF. The chain carries TRBV5-4 and TRBJ1-5; 8 bases are shared with TRBD1. J was trimmed by 6 bases and V by 3 bases; bases with no gene match: 5. This CDR3 has 14 residues. Per the germline V gene, CDR1 is SGHNT and CDR2 is YYREEE (reference sequence).

The V and J genes are TRBV7-2 and TRBJ1-3; TRBD1 is a possible D gene (6 bases). In germline, CDR1 is SGHTA, CDR2 FQGNSA. Trimming left V 5 bases short and J 0 bases short, with 14 bases between. CDR3 size: 16 residues. DNA for the CDR3: TGTGCCAGCAGCATAGGACAGCTACTCTCTGGAAACACCATATATTTT. It translates to CASSIGQLLSGNTIYF. The full variable domain, in which reference TRBV7-2 and TRBJ1-3 provide the parts outside the CDR3, is GAGVSQSPSNKVTEKGKDVELRCDPISGHTALYWYRQSLGQGLEFLIYFQGNSAPDKSGLPSDRFSAERTGGSVSTLTIQRTQQEDSAVYLCASSIGQLLSGNTIYFGEGSWLTVV.

This clone was counted between two and nine times. The chain uses TRBV10-3 and TRBJ2-2; 8 bases fit TRBD2. This CDR3 contains 18 residues. With 6 bases clipped from V and 0 bases from J, the junction kept 12 bases outside the gene matches. Looked up from germline, CDR1 is ENHRY and CDR2 is SYGVKD. The CDR3: CAISSGGGILTNTGELFF. The CDR3 nucleotides read TGTGCCATCAGCTCTGGCGGGGGGATTCTAACGAACACCGGGGAGCTGTTTTTT.

The chain has TRBV30 and TRBJ2-1; TRBD1 matches 7 bases. Germline V gene sequence: CDR1 GTSNPN, CDR2 SVGIG (reference sequence). With 2 bases clipped from V and 4 bases from J, the junction kept 5 bases outside the gene matches. The CDR3 has 14 amino acids. CDR3 sequence: CAWSSRQGYNEQFF. CDR3 bases: TGTGCCTGGAGTTCACGACAGGGATACAATGAGCAGTTCTTC.